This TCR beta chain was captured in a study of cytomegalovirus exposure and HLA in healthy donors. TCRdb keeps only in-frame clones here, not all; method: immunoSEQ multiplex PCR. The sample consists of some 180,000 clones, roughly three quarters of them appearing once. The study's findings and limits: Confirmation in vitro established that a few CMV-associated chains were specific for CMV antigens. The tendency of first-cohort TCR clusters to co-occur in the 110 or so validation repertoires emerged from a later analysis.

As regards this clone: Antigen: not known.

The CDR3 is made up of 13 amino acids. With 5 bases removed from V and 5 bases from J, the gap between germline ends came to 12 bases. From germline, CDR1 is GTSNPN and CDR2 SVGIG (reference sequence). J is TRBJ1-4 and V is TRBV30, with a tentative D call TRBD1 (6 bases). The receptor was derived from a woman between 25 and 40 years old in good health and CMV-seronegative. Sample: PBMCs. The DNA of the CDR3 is TGTGCCTGGGGCCGGACAGCAAATGAAAAACTGTTTTTT. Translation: CAWGRTANEKLFF.